This TCR beta chain was recovered during a study of graft-versus-host responses after intestinal transplantation. Points from the study as a whole: Individuals carrying graft-donor T cell macrochimerism showed high graft-versus-host to host-versus-graft clonal ratios in allografts.

Sequenced by immunoSEQ multiplex PCR; TCRdb stores in-frame clones only, minus some. The sample lists 100,000 to 140,000 clones, 80% to 90% occurring once. This clone turned up a few times. The antigen is unknown. Sequences were derived from unstimulated CD4+ T cells sorted from spleen or lymph node cells, sampled before transplant. This TCR derives from a human donor who was the organ donor for an intestinal transplant.

The CDR3 DNA reads as TGTGCCAGCAGCAAAGGACAGGGGGCCTACGAGCAGTACTTC. Translated, it gives CASSKGQGAYEQYF. The chain recombines TRBV21-1 with TRBJ2-7; the D call TRBD1 from the table was never checked on the DNA. TRBV21-1 is deemed a pseudogene. This CDR3 spans 14 amino acids.